In its sample, the clone carrying this T cell receptor beta chain was seen a few times. No antigen is known for it. The CDR3 contains 12 residues. With 11 bases removed from V and 8 bases from J, the gap between germline ends came to 16 bases. These data come from a study of CD8 T cells in ankylosing spondylitis. General study results and limits: Reportedly, significant enrichment of disease-linked clones occurred in matched ankylosing spondylitis synovial fluid. A TCR beta motif of under 10 highly homologous variants seemed to mark ankylosing spondylitis blood. As for the disease-linked clones, they showed a CD8+ phenotype and occurred at relatively low frequencies in peripheral blood.

Quantitative 5'-RACE was performed with molecular barcodes, and it yielded the TCR beta libraries. From the 5' RACE reads, TCRdb called clonotypes with MiXCR, one entry per CDR3 protein. The sample includes around 140,000 distinct CDR3 sequences, roughly 17% of them seen just once. The sequencing input was blood, either unsorted or a sorted T cell fraction (not recorded which). The chain combines TRBV12-3 or TRBV12-4 with TRBJ2-1; TRBD2 might be the D (5 bases). The receptor comes from a male donor with ankylosing spondylitis. CDR3 nucleotides: TGTGCCGCGGGCCTAGACCCTTATGAGCAGTTCTTC. Protein product: CAAGLDPYEQFF.